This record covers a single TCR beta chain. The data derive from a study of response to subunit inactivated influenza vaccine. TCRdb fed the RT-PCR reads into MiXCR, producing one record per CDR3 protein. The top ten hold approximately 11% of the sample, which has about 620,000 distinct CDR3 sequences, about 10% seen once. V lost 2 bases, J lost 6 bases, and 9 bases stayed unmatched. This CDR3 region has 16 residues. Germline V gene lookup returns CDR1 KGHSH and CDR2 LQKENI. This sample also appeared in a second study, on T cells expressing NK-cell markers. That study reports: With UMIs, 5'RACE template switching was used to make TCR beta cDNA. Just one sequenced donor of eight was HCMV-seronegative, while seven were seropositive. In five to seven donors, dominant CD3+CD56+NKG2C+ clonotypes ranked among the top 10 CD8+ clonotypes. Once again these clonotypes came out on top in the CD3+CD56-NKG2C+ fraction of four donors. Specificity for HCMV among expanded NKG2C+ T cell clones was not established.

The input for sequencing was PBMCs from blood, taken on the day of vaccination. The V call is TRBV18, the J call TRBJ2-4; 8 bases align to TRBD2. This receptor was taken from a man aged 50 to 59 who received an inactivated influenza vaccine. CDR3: CASSPSASGLGNIQYF. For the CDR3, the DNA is TGTGCCAGCTCACCATCGGCTAGCGGGCTGGGAAACATTCAGTACTTC.